This T cell receptor beta chain was recorded in a study of PD-L1 blockade in urothelial cancer. Indicated time point: pretreatment peripheral blood. Sample numbers ranged from 1 to 8 per patient, encompassing pretreatment and on-treatment collections. Data came from immunoSEQ multiplex PCR; TCRdb stores just in-frame clones and leaves some out. Of under 70,000 clones listed, more than 80% are singletons. This receptor was taken from a man aged 65 to 79 with urothelial cancer. This sample comprised PBMCs, obtained around atezolizumab (anti-PD-L1) treatment.

CDR3 loop: CASSIMTERTGPYEQYF. CDR3 nucleotides: TGTGCCAGTAGTATCATGACTGAAAGGACAGGACCCTACGAGCAGTACTTC. This chain joins TRBV19 and TRBJ2-7, with TRBD1 matching 7 bases. CDR1 is LNHDA, CDR2 SQIVND, per germline (reference sequence). V shed 3 bases, J shed 2 bases, and the junction held 13 bases outside the gene matches. This CDR3 is 17 amino acids long.